This is a list of T cell receptor beta chains from one sample in a study of Ad26.COV2.S vaccination and SARS-CoV-2 variants. Assay used: immunoSEQ multiplex PCR; TCRdb lists only in-frame clones, some missing. The repertoire includes more than 300,000 clones, about 86% of them detected once, and approximately 11% sits in the top ten. Sample: peripheral blood, taken in a trial of Ad26.COV2.S vaccine versus placebo. Every receptor here comes from a person between 18 and 59 years old who received the Ad26.COV2.S COVID-19 vaccine or a placebo. The CDR3 runs from the conserved cysteine through the conserved F or W. D genes are given only for firm matches. The size entry is marked missing in some rows and otherwise reads once, few, many or a size class.

-	TRBV5-6	TRBJ2-7	TRBD1	TGTGCCAGCAGCTTCCGGACAGGGGGCGAGCAGTACTTC	CASSFRTGGEQYF
-	TRBV7-2	TRBJ1-4	-	TGTGCCAGCAGCCGGACAGTTTCTGAAAAACTGTTTTTT	CASSRTVSEKLFF
-	TRBV6-1	TRBJ2-5	-	TGTGCCAGCAGTGAGTCTCCGGGGCTTCAAGAGACCCAGTACTTC	CASSESPGLQETQYF
once	TRBV19	TRBJ1-3	-	TGTGCCAGTAGCATGCAGCGCTCTGGAAACACCATATATTTT	CASSMQRSGNTIYF
-	TRBV6-5	TRBJ1-1	-	TGTGCCAGCAGTCACCCGGAGGCGAGCACTGAAGCTTTCTTT	CASSHPEASTEAFF
-	TRBV10-1	TRBJ1-2	-	TGCGCCAGCAGTGAGTCGAGGGGGTCATATGGCTACACCTTC	CASSESRGSYGYTF
-	TRBV12-3/TRBV12-4	TRBJ2-7	TRBD2	TGTGCCAGCAGCGTACTAGCGGAGCAGTACTTC	CASSVLAEQYF
-	TRBV24-1	TRBJ2-1	TRBD1	TGTGCCACCAGTGAACGCCGACAGGGACGGGGCGATGAGCAGTTCTTC	CATSERRQGRGDEQFF
-	TRBV7-2	TRBJ2-1	TRBD1	TGTGCCAGCACAGGGACAGGGGTCAATGAGCAGTTCTTC	CASTGTGVNEQFF
-	TRBV6-6	TRBJ1-1	-	TGTGCCAGCACTGAAACAGGGAACACTGAAGCTTTCTTT	CASTETGNTEAFF
-	TRBV19	TRBJ2-5	TRBD2	TGTGCCAGTAGTAGGGGGACTATTTTAGAGACCCAGTACTTC	CASSRGTILETQYF
-	TRBV28	TRBJ1-1	TRBD1	TGTGCCAGCAGCCGACAGGGCAACCACCCCGCGGCTTTCTTT	CASSRQGNHPAAFF
once	TRBV2	TRBJ2-1	-	TGTGCCAGCAGTGTTAGCAGGGGTGAGCAGTTCTTC	CASSVSRGEQFF
-	TRBV10-3	TRBJ2-7	TRBD2	TGTGCCATCAGTAGCGGCGCGGGACTAGCGGGACCCTACGAGCAGTACTTC	CAISSGAGLAGPYEQYF
-	TRBV18	TRBJ2-7	TRBD2	TGTGCCAGCTCACCCTCATCCAGCGGGAGCTACGAGCAGTACTTC	CASSPSSSGSYEQYF
-	TRBV19	TRBJ1-5	TRBD1	TGTGCCAGTAGTACCAGGGGGAGCAATCAGCCCCAGCATTTT	CASSTRGSNQPQHF
-	TRBV28	TRBJ2-7	-	TGTGCCAGCAGTCCGACCTGGAAATCCTACGAGCAGTACTTC	CASSPTWKSYEQYF
-	TRBV19	TRBJ1-2	TRBD1	TGTGCCAGTAATCAACGGGACAGGGCGAGTGGCACCTATGGCTACACCTTC	CASNQRDRASGTYGYTF
-	TRBV5-6	TRBJ2-3	-	TGTGCCAGCAGCTTGTTACTGAACACAGATACGCAGTATTTT	CASSLLLNTDTQYF
-	TRBV4-1	TRBJ1-6	TRBD1	TGCGCCAGCAGCCAACAGACAGGGGGCAGCAATTCACCCCTCCACTTT	CASSQQTGGSNSPLHF
-	TRBV7-7	TRBJ2-1	TRBD2	TGTGCTAGCAGCAAACTAGCGGGGGGCTTCAATGAGCAGTTCTTC	CASSKLAGGFNEQFF
-	TRBV7-6	TRBJ2-7	-	TGTGCCAGCAGCATAGGCCCGACACGGTCCTCCTACGAGCAGTACTTC	CASSIGPTRSSYEQYF
-	TRBV12-3/TRBV12-4	TRBJ1-1	-	TGTGCCAGCAGTCGGACCACTGAAGCTTTCTTT	CASSRTTEAFF
-	TRBV4-2	TRBJ2-3	-	TGTGCCAGCAGCCTAACAGGTCTCGAAGGAGATACGCAGTATTTT	CASSLTGLEGDTQYF
-	TRBV7-3	TRBJ2-2	-	TGTGCCAGCAGCTTAATGGACCCCACCGGGGAGCTGTTTTTT	CASSLMDPTGELFF
-	TRBV6-2/TRBV6-3	TRBJ2-7	TRBD1	TGTGCCAGCAGTTCCGGGACAGACTCCTACGAGCAGTACTTC	CASSSGTDSYEQYF
-	TRBV4-1	TRBJ1-1	-	TGCGCCAGCAGCCGGCAATCATCCACTGAAGCTTTCTTT	CASSRQSSTEAFF
-	TRBV28	TRBJ2-2	-	TGTGCCAGCAGTTCCCCGTGGAAAACGGAACTAACGAACACCGGGGAGCTGTTTTTT	CASSSPWKTELTNTGELFF
-	TRBV28	TRBJ1-1	-	TGTGCCAGCACTTCTAGGTACACTGAAGCTTTCTTT	CASTSRYTEAFF
-	TRBV18	TRBJ1-3	TRBD1	TGTGCCAGCTCACCCTTTGACAGGGTCCGGACGGGAAACACCATATATTTT	CASSPFDRVRTGNTIYF
-	TRBV18	TRBJ2-1	TRBD2	TGTGCCAGCTCACCTGCCAGCGGGGGGGCCGGGTCCTACAATGAGCAGTTCTTC	CASSPASGGAGSYNEQFF
-	TRBV18	TRBJ2-7	-	TGTGCCAGCTCACCACCGGGTTTGTACGAGCAGTACTTC	CASSPPGLYEQYF
-	TRBV7-9	TRBJ2-3	-	TGTGCCAGCAGCTTAGCGTTGGGACCAGATACGCAGTATTTT	CASSLALGPDTQYF
-	TRBV10-1	TRBJ1-5	-	TGCGCCAGCAGTGAAGAGGGGTCGAATGGCAATCAGCCCCAGCATTTT	CASSEEGSNGNQPQHF
-	TRBV3-1/TRBV3-2	TRBJ2-7	-	TGTGCCAGCAGCCGAGAGGGGCAGTCTCGGGAGCAGTACTTC	CASSREGQSREQYF
-	TRBV6-2/TRBV6-3	TRBJ2-7	TRBD2	TGTGCCAGCAGTTACTGGGCTAGCGGGTCATACGAGCAGTACTTC	CASSYWASGSYEQYF
-	TRBV7-2	TRBJ1-5	-	TGTGCCAGCAGCTTAGAGTCAGGGAACGGGAATCAGCCCCAGCATTTT	CASSLESGNGNQPQHF
-	TRBV18	TRBJ2-5	-	TGTGCCAGCTCACCCGGAAGTGACGAGACCCAGTACTTC	CASSPGSDETQYF
-	TRBV6-6	TRBJ2-7	TRBD1	TGTGCCAGCAGTTCGACAGGGGGCCACGAGCAGTACTTC	CASSSTGGHEQYF
-	TRBV6-6	TRBJ1-1	TRBD1	TGTGCCAGCAGTCCCGACAGGGACACTGAAGCTTTCTTT	CASSPDRDTEAFF
-	TRBV7-9	TRBJ1-1	TRBD1	TGTGCCAGCAGCTACTCCCAGGGGGACACTGAAGCTTTCTTT	CASSYSQGDTEAFF
-	TRBV4-3	TRBJ1-3	-	TGCGCCAGCAGCCTGCAGGAACCTAGCTCTGGAAACACCATATATTTT	CASSLQEPSSGNTIYF
-	TRBV19	TRBJ2-1	TRBD2	TGTGCCAGTAGTATAGATTTGGGACTAGCGGGAATGAGCTCCTACAATGAGCAGTTCTTC	CASSIDLGLAGMSSYNEQFF
once	TRBV27	TRBJ2-7	TRBD1	TGTGCCAGCAGTCTCCCGGACAGGGCCCTCGAGCAGTACTTC	CASSLPDRALEQYF
-	TRBV2	TRBJ1-1	-	TGTGCCAGCATTTTAGGGGGGATCGAAGCTTTCTTT	CASILGGIEAFF
-	TRBV28	TRBJ1-2	-	TGTGCCAGCAGTTTAATGGCTAACTATGGCTACACCTTC	CASSLMANYGYTF
-	TRBV12-3/TRBV12-4	TRBJ1-1	-	TGTGCCAGCAGTTTAGGTCGGGACACTGAAGCTTTCTTT	CASSLGRDTEAFF
-	TRBV19	TRBJ2-2	TRBD2	TGTGCCAGTACGGCGCGGGAGAATGCCGGGGAGCTGTTTTTT	CASTARENAGELFF
-	TRBV6-2/TRBV6-3	TRBJ1-5	-	TGTGCCAGCAGTTGGCAGGGTTTTGGGCAGCCCCAGCATTTT	CASSWQGFGQPQHF
-	TRBV14	TRBJ1-1	-	TGTGCCAGCAGCCAAATTGGAGCTGGGGAGAACACTGAAGCTTTCTTT	CASSQIGAGENTEAFF
-	TRBV24-1	TRBJ2-5	-	TGTGCCACCAGTGACCCCGGGTCCTCCTCGGGAGAGACCCAGTACTTC	CATSDPGSSSGETQYF
-	TRBV29-1	TRBJ2-3	-	TGCAGCGTGGCCCTAGCAGATACGCAGTATTTT	CSVALADTQYF
-	TRBV6-5	TRBJ1-1	-	TGTGCCAGCTGGGCCGGACAGCGGCGGGGCACTGAAGCTTTCTTT	CASWAGQRRGTEAFF
-	TRBV24-1	TRBJ1-2	-	TGTGCCACCAGTGATAATGGCGGGACAAATTATGGCTACACCTTC	CATSDNGGTNYGYTF
-	TRBV14	TRBJ2-7	TRBD1	TGTGCCAGCAGCCCGACAGGGAGTGGCTACGAGCAGTACTTC	CASSPTGSGYEQYF